Presented here are 28 T cell receptor beta chains from one specimen sequenced in a study of T cell responses to AZD1222 COVID-19 vaccine. Assay used: immunoSEQ multiplex PCR; TCRdb lists only in-frame clones, some missing. This table holds about 110,000 clones, roughly four fifths found once. Sequencing used peripheral blood, obtained on day 0 of AZD1222 vaccination. The receptors shown here come from an adult in good health.

This clone appeared a few times. J is TRBJ2-7 and V is TRBV15; D may match TRBD1 or TRBD2 (5 bases each). Looked up from germline, CDR1 is LNHNV and CDR2 is YYDKDF (reference sequence). The CDR3 is made up of 15 amino acids. Trimming pared 5 bases from V and 0 bases from J, leaving 14 bases between. CDR3 loop: CATSSRGDHSYEQYF. Here the CDR3 DNA reads TGTGCCACCAGCTCCCGGGGCGACCACTCCTACGAGCAGTACTTC.

This sequence joins TRBV7-9 and TRBJ2-2; D might be TRBD1 (5 bases). The CDR3 is made up of 18 amino acids. Germline CDR1 is SEHNR and CDR2 is FQNEAQ (reference sequence). V was trimmed by 4 bases and J by 0 bases, leaving 18 bases between them. Here the CDR3 DNA reads TGTGCCAGCAGCTCCACGGACACCGCCGCATCGAACACCGGGGAGCTGTTTTTT. Translation gives CASSSTDTAASNTGELFF.

The chain has TRBV7-9 and TRBJ2-7; 8 bases line up with TRBD1. Germline V gene sequence: CDR1 SEHNR, CDR2 FQNEAQ (reference sequence). This CDR3 has 12 amino acids. Losses at the gene ends were 11 bases for V and 6 bases for J; bases not matched to a gene: 9. The CDR3 DNA sequence: TGTGCCGCCTCGACAGGGGCCCCCGAGCAGTACTTC. Translating it yields CAASTGAPEQYF.

This clone was found a few times. J is TRBJ1-2 and V is TRBV5-4, with 7 bases that match TRBD1. V lost 5 bases to trimming and J lost 2 bases; unmatched junction nucleotides: 6. The germline gives CDR1 SGHNT, CDR2 YYREEE (reference sequence). The CDR3 covers 14 residues. The DNA for the CDR3 is TGTGCCAGCAGTTCGGGACAGCGAAACTATGGCTACACCTTC. Translating gives CASSSGQRNYGYTF.

This clone has a single count. The chain combines TRBV6-5 with TRBJ2-3; possible D gene TRBD2, 6 bases. V gave up 8 bases and J gave up 3 bases, with 12 bases separating them. Germline V gene data show CDR1 as MNHEY and CDR2 as SVGAGI. This CDR3 region has 13 residues. CDR3 sequence (DNA): TGTGCCAGCCGGCCCCGGGAGACAGATACGCAGTATTTT. It codes for CASRPRETDTQYF.

The chain uses TRBV28 and TRBJ2-7; 7 nucleotides match TRBD1. Germline V gives CDR1 MDHEN, CDR2 SYDVKM. CDR3 length: 14 amino acids. The junction had 8 bases not matched to a gene; V was cut back by 8 bases and J by 1 base. The CDR3 protein is CASGRQGLSYEQYF. The CDR3 DNA follows: TGTGCCAGCGGTAGACAGGGCTTATCCTACGAGCAGTACTTC.

The chain has TRBV6-5 and TRBJ2-1; weak D call: TRBD2 (6 bases). Trimming left V 6 bases short and J 5 bases short, with 17 bases between. This CDR3 is 15 amino acids long. Germline V gene lookup returns CDR1 MNHEY and CDR2 SVGAGI. The CDR3 here is CASSPRGGIHNEQFF. The DNA for the CDR3 is TGTGCCAGCAGCCCCCGCGGCGGGATCCACAATGAGCAGTTCTTC.

V usage is TRBV11-2 and J usage is TRBJ1-4; D gene uncertain. The CDR3 consists of 15 residues. Germline CDR1 and CDR2: SGHAT and FQNNGV. Trimming took 5 bases from V and 4 from J, leaving 14 bases between them. The CDR3 loop is CASSPRPAGNEKLFF. CDR3 DNA sequence: TGTGCCAGCAGCCCCCGTCCGGCGGGTAATGAAAAACTGTTTTTT.

This chain links TRBV4-3 with TRBJ2-1; maybe TRBD1 (6 bases). Germline-derived CDR1 and CDR2 are LGHNA and YSLEER. The CDR3 loop spans 18 amino acids. V gave up 5 bases and J gave up 1 base, with 21 bases separating them. The CDR3 is CASSAHLQGQISYNEQFF. The CDR3 bases are TGCGCCAGCAGCGCCCACCTACAGGGTCAGATATCCTACAATGAGCAGTTCTTC.

V usage is TRBV7-3 and J usage is TRBJ2-5, with TRBD2 matching 7 bases. The junction had 7 bases not matched to a gene; V was cut back by 8 bases and J by 1 base. The CDR3 sequence is 14 residues long. Germline loops: CDR1 SGHTA, CDR2 FQGTGA. In nucleotides, the CDR3 is TGTGCCAGCGCCCCAGCGGGGATCCAAGAGACCCAGTACTTC. It is translated as CASAPAGIQETQYF.

This sequence joins TRBV24-1 and TRBJ2-3, with TRBD1 as a possible D gene (6 bases). The germline V gene has CDR1 KGHDR and CDR2 SFDVKD. The CDR3 runs to 15 residues. Trimming cost V 3 bases and J 10 bases, with 19 bases left between them. In DNA form, the CDR3 reads TGTGCCACCAGTGATCCGTCGGGACACCTGTCGCCGCAGTATTTT. Amino acids: CATSDPSGHLSPQYF.

The chain combines TRBV1 with TRBJ1-6; the DNA was not compared with TRBD1, the D call given in the table. TRBV1 is classified as a pseudogene. The CDR3 loop spans 17 amino acids. The DNA for the CDR3 is TGCACCAGCAGCCACCGAGCTTCCGACAGATTCGATTCACCCCTCCACTTT. Encoded protein: CTSSHRASDRFDSPLHF.

The genes are TRBV5-1 and TRBJ1-1; TRBD1 is a possible D gene (6 bases). Trimming took 4 bases from V and 4 from J, leaving 20 bases between them. The CDR3 has 16 amino acids. Germline values: CDR1 SGHRS, CDR2 YFSETQ. The CDR3 DNA follows: TGCGCCAGCAGCACGGACAGACCGACATCCTTCACTGAAGCTTTCTTT. This translates into CASSTDRPTSFTEAFF. The full variable domain, in which reference TRBV5-1 and TRBJ1-1 provide the parts outside the CDR3, is KAGVTQTPRYLIKTRGQQVTLSCSPISGHRSVSWYQQTPGQGLQFLFEYFSETQRNKGNFPGRFSGRQFSNSRSEMNVSTLELGDSALYLCASSTDRPTSFTEAFFGQGTRLTVV.

The V call is TRBV20-1, the J call TRBJ1-1, with D perhaps matching TRBD1 (5 bases). Trimming shortened V by 3 bases and J by 0 bases, and 17 bases separated the two germline ends. This CDR3 has 16 amino acids. Germline V gene lookup returns CDR1 DFQATT and CDR2 SNEGSKA (reference sequence). CDR3: CSASPTSTVMNTEAFF. DNA for the CDR3: TGCAGTGCTAGTCCCACCTCGACAGTCATGAACACTGAAGCTTTCTTT.

This rearrangement joins TRBV6-1 to TRBJ2-5, with D maybe TRBD1 (5 bases). CDR3 length: 12 residues. Germline values: CDR1 MNHNS, CDR2 SASEGT. The V end lost 1 base, the J end lost 14 bases, and 14 bases lay between the germline ends. The CDR3 loop reads CASSEGRRELYF. The CDR3 DNA sequence: TGTGCCAGCAGTGAAGGGCGCAGGGAACTTTACTTC.

The chain joins TRBV6-1 to TRBJ1-1; D may be TRBD1 (5 bases). Germline V lookup: CDR1 MNHNS, CDR2 SASEGT. The length of the CDR3 is 15 residues. V lost 1 base and J lost 5, with 14 bases in between. The CDR3, as DNA: TGTGCCAGCAGTGAAGGAATAGGGGAGGGGACTGAAGCTTTCTTT. Translated, it gives CASSEGIGEGTEAFF.

This chain uses TRBV7-9 with TRBJ2-3, with D unresolved. The germline CDR1 and CDR2 sequences are SEHNR and FQNEAQ (reference sequence). The CDR3 contains 15 residues. V lost 10 bases to trimming and J lost 3 bases, with 20 bases between them. Here the CDR3 DNA reads TGTGCCACCCAGGCAAAGGGCCGTCCGACAGATACGCAGTATTTT. The encoded protein is CATQAKGRPTDTQYF.

V and J are TRBV6-5 and TRBJ1-1, with D unresolved. Germline assignment: CDR1 MNHEY and CDR2 SVGAGI. V was pared by 1 base and J by 3 bases, with 6 bases between. This CDR3 is built from 13 residues. The CDR3 protein is CASSYFRDTEAFF. The CDR3 nucleotides read TGTGCCAGCAGTTACTTCCGGGACACTGAAGCTTTCTTT.

The rearrangement joins TRBV25-1 to TRBJ2-3; no firm D call. From germline, CDR1 is MGHDK and CDR2 SYGVNS. This CDR3 region has 11 residues. V was pared by 2 bases and J by 7 bases, with 4 bases between. The CDR3 loop reads CASSEGNTQYF. For the CDR3, the DNA is TGTGCCAGCAGTGAAGGGAATACGCAGTATTTT.

This clone appeared a few times. The CDR3 reads CASSRSSVGELFF. The CDR3 DNA is TGTGCCAGCAGTCGATCTAGCGTCGGGGAGCTGTTTTTT. The chain carries TRBV12-3 or TRBV12-4 and TRBJ2-2; tentative D call: TRBD2 (6 bases). The CDR3 totals 13 residues. V was trimmed by 5 bases and J by 7 bases, leaving 11 bases between them.

This rearrangement joins TRBV2 to TRBJ1-6; tentatively, D is TRBD1 (5 bases). This CDR3 comprises 14 residues. Germline CDR1 SNHLY, CDR2 FYNNEI. Trimming left V 6 bases short and J 4 bases short, with 10 bases between. Here the CDR3 DNA reads TGTGCCAGCAGGGGGGACGCGTATAATTCACCCCTCCACTTT. Its protein product is CASRGDAYNSPLHF. Variable domain in full (rest from reference TRBV2 and TRBJ1-6): EPEVTQTPSHQVTQMGQEVILRCVPISNHLYFYWYRQILGQKVEFLVSFYNNEISEKSEIFDDQFSVERPDGSNFTLKIRSTKLEDSAMYFCASRGDAYNSPLHFGNGTRLTVT.

The chain is built from TRBV18 and TRBJ2-5; TRBD1 matches 9 bases. The CDR3 has 15 amino acids. With 4 bases clipped from V and 4 bases from J, the junction kept 7 bases outside the gene matches. In germline, CDR1 is KGHSH, CDR2 LQKENI. The CDR3 sequence is CASSLATGGLETQYF. Written as DNA, the CDR3 is TGTGCCAGCTCACTGGCTACAGGGGGCTTAGAGACCCAGTACTTC.

The chain joins TRBV21-1 to TRBJ1-5. TRBV21-1 is marked as a pseudogene. The CDR3 runs to 18 residues. The DNA of the CDR3 is TGTGCCAGCAGCAAAGTTTCATTATGTGAGGGTTCCGATCAGCCCCAGCATTTT. Translation: CASSKVSLCEGSDQPQHF.

V usage is TRBV28 and J usage is TRBJ1-5, with unresolved D. CDR3 length: 12 amino acids. Trimming took off 9 bases at V and 5 bases at J, with 11 bases between the two ends. CDR1 MDHEN and CDR2 SYDVKM come from the germline V gene. The CDR3, as DNA: TGTGCCAGTCTAGCGCGGTATCAGCCCCAGCATTTT. It encodes CASLARYQPQHF.

With regard to this clone: This CDR3 is also generated by other DNA sequences in the sample. The chain combines TRBV28 with TRBJ2-7; TRBD1 matches 9 bases. The CDR3 covers 15 residues. CDR1 is MDHEN and CDR2 is SYDVKM in the germline V gene. V lost 1 base and J lost 3; bases outside the gene matches: 4. The CDR3 region is CASSLSDRGDYEQYF. As DNA, the CDR3 is TGTGCCAGCAGTTTATCGGACAGGGGTGACTACGAGCAGTACTTC.

This chain joins TRBV7-9 and TRBJ2-3; TRBD1 might be the D (6 bases). This CDR3 is built from 16 residues. The germline V gene encodes CDR1 SEHNR and CDR2 FQNEAQ (reference sequence). V was trimmed by 4 bases and J by 2 bases, leaving 16 bases between them. This CDR3 is CASSSRDTIPTDTQYF. In DNA, the CDR3 is TGTGCCAGCAGCTCCCGGGACACTATACCCACAGATACGCAGTATTTT.

The chain has TRBV18 and TRBJ1-6, with D tentatively TRBD1 (6 bases). The CDR3 is 14 amino acids. Trimming left V 3 bases short and J 8 bases short, with 11 bases between. The germline CDR1 and CDR2 sequences are KGHSH and LQKENI. This CDR3 is CASSPIYRDSPLHF. CDR3 DNA sequence: TGTGCCAGCTCACCGATCTACAGGGATTCACCCCTCCACTTT.

The chain links TRBV4-1 to TRBJ2-1; D tentatively reads TRBD1 or TRBD2 (6 bases each). CDR1 is MGHRA and CDR2 is YSYEKL in the germline V gene. With 1 base removed from V and 3 bases from J, the gap between germline ends came to 16 bases. The length of the CDR3 is 17 residues. In DNA, the CDR3 is TGCGCCAGCAGCCAAGTTTCGGGCGGAGGGGGCTACAATGAGCAGTTCTTC. Translated, it gives CASSQVSGGGGYNEQFF.